The rows below give T cell receptor beta chains drawn from one sample of a study of cytomegalovirus exposure and HLA in healthy donors. The assay was immunoSEQ multiplex PCR, and TCRdb's table has in-frame clones only and misses some. The sample carries approximately 150,000 clones, roughly 72% recorded once. Sequenced sample: PBMCs. These receptors were taken from a man aged 35-49 years in good health and CMV-seronegative. Both conserved end residues are part of each CDR3. D genes are given only for firm matches. Where a row states a size, it is once, few, many or the class of an expanded clone; other rows omit it.

v_gene	j_gene	abundance	d_gene	CDR3aa	CDR3nt
TRBV27	TRBJ2-7	.	TRBD1	CASSFRTGSYEQYF	TGTGCCAGCAGTTTTCGGACAGGTAGCTACGAGCAGTACTTC
TRBV15	TRBJ2-7	.	.	CATSRDSGGPYEQYF	TGTGCCACCAGCAGAGATTCCGGGGGGCCATACGAGCAGTACTTC
TRBV11-2	TRBJ1-2	.	.	CASSLRLASNGYTF	TGTGCCAGCAGCTTACGCTTGGCTTCAAATGGCTACACCTTC
TRBV20-1	TRBJ2-5	once	.	CSAREPGTQYF	TGCAGTGCTAGAGAACCCGGTACCCAGTACTTC
TRBV7-8	TRBJ1-5	.	TRBD1	CASSRGQESNQPQHF	TGTGCCAGCAGCAGAGGACAGGAGAGCAATCAGCCCCAGCATTTT
TRBV2	TRBJ2-3	few	.	CASSRWETDTQYF	TGTGCCAGCAGTAGATGGGAGACAGATACGCAGTATTTT
TRBV10-1	TRBJ1-5	.	TRBD1	CASRRGHQDRSNQPQHF	TGCGCCAGCAGAAGGGGGCACCAAGACAGGAGCAATCAGCCCCAGCATTTT
TRBV6-5	TRBJ2-3	.	.	CASTAGPPPDTQYF	TGTGCCAGCACGGCGGGGCCTCCCCCAGATACGCAGTATTTT
TRBV19	TRBJ2-1	.	.	CATSSVNEQFF	TGTGCCACCTCTAGCGTCAATGAGCAGTTCTTC
TRBV18	TRBJ2-7	.	.	CASSPPSHYEQYF	TGTGCCAGCTCACCGCCTTCACACTACGAGCAGTACTTC
TRBV5-1	TRBJ2-1	.	.	CASSLALNEQFF	TGCGCCAGCAGCTTGGCCCTGAATGAGCAGTTCTTC